These 28 T cell receptor beta chains share one sample of origin, sequenced in a study of naive and memory T cell subsets. Both TRBC1 and TRBC2 were covered by a beta constant-region primer of two equimolar oligonucleotides. TCRdb re-called the UMI-ligation and nested PCR reads with MiXCR, one entry per CDR3 protein. The table lists 130,000 to 150,000 distinct CDR3 sequences, about a sixth of them singletons. The material sequenced was naive CD4+ T cells from blood. Receptors were obtained from a human donor in good health.

The chain employs TRBV20-1 and TRBJ2-7; 8 bases agree with TRBD2. The CDR3 has 15 amino acids. Germline assignment: CDR1 DFQATT and CDR2 SNEGSKA (reference sequence). With 3 bases clipped from V and 2 bases from J, the junction kept 9 bases outside the gene matches. In DNA form, the CDR3 reads TGCAGTGCTAGTTTCCCGGGAGGGTCTCCCTACGAGCAGTACTTC. Amino acids: CSASFPGGSPYEQYF.

This clonotype was counted a few times. The chain joins TRBV4-1 to TRBJ2-5; 11 bases are a match to TRBD2. Germline V CDR1 and CDR2: MGHRA, YSYEKL. The CDR3 spans 19 residues. Trimming cost V 0 bases and J 5 bases; bases outside gene matches: 14. For the CDR3, the DNA is TGCGCCAGCAGCCAAGATCTACCTAGCGGGAGGTCGGGAGGGGAGACCCAGTACTTC. This translates into CASSQDLPSGRSGGETQYF.

V usage is TRBV12-3 or TRBV12-4 and J usage is TRBJ2-7; 8 bases are shared with TRBD1. V gave up 6 bases and J gave up 10 bases; unmatched junction bases: 11. This CDR3 has 13 residues. The CDR3 DNA sequence: TGTGCCAGCAGAGACACGGACAGGGCGGCTCAGTACTTC. The encoded protein is CASRDTDRAAQYF.

There are a few counts of this clonotype. The chain carries TRBV6-2 or TRBV6-3 and TRBJ1-2, with 7 bases matching TRBD1. V lost 8 bases to trimming and J lost 5 bases; unmatched junction nucleotides: 14. This CDR3 spans 15 amino acids. CDR1 and CDR2 from the germline V gene are MNHEY and SVGEGT. In DNA form, the CDR3 reads TGTGCCAGCTGGATTACAGGGGATCTTTCGTATGGCTACACCTTC. Its translation is CASWITGDLSYGYTF.

The chain links TRBV6-5 to TRBJ2-7, with 12 bases aligning to TRBD2. The CDR3 sequence is 15 residues long. V lost 6 bases, J lost 4 bases, and 7 bases stayed unmatched. Germline assignment: CDR1 MNHEY and CDR2 SVGAGI. The DNA for the CDR3 is TGTGCCAGCAGGATCCAGACTAGCGGGAGTTACGAGCAGTACTTC. Protein sequence: CASRIQTSGSYEQYF.

The chain is built from TRBV4-2 and TRBJ2-5, with a possible D match to TRBD2 (5 bases). The germline V gene encodes CDR1 LGHNA and CDR2 YNFKEQ. The CDR3 is made up of 12 amino acids. V was cut by 3 bases and J by 5 bases, with 7 bases left in between. CDR3 protein: CASSHEGETQYF. The DNA of the CDR3 is TGTGCCAGCAGCCACGAGGGTGAGACCCAGTACTTC.

This clonotype came up many times. The chain combines TRBV28 with TRBJ2-7; 10 bases line up with TRBD2. V was clipped by 5 bases and J by 0 bases; unmatched bases: 7. The germline V gene encodes CDR1 MDHEN and CDR2 SYDVKM. The CDR3 extends over 16 amino acids. CDR3 nucleotides: TGTGCCAGCAGTCTTACTAGCGGGATGAGCTCCTACGAGCAGTACTTC. Its protein product is CASSLTSGMSSYEQYF.

The V call is TRBV28, the J call TRBJ2-5; 7 bases align to TRBD2. The CDR3 runs 16 residues. Germline V lookup: CDR1 MDHEN, CDR2 SYDVKM. V shed 5 bases and J 2 bases; nucleotides not matched to a gene: 11. CDR3 sequence reads: CASSPRGAGIQETQYF. DNA of the CDR3: TGTGCCAGCAGTCCCCGTGGAGCGGGAATACAAGAGACCCAGTACTTC.

The gene calls are TRBV10-3 and TRBJ1-2; no firm D call. V was pared by 1 base and J by 5 bases, with 11 bases between. CDR1 and CDR2 from the germline V gene are ENHRY and SYGVKD. The CDR3 length is 14 residues. Written as DNA, the CDR3 is TGTGCCATCAGTGAGTGGGAGTCGGGTTATGGCTACACCTTC. Protein sequence: CAISEWESGYGYTF.

This clonotype was detected a few times. The gene calls are TRBV9 and TRBJ2-1; no firm D call. This CDR3 has 12 amino acids. CDR1 is SGDLS, CDR2 YYNGEE, per germline. V was pared by 1 base and J by 9 bases, with 8 bases between. The CDR3 loop reads CASSVLGGEQFF. In DNA, the CDR3 is TGTGCCAGCAGCGTACTCGGCGGTGAGCAGTTCTTC.

This clonotype was recorded at least ten times. The chain is built from TRBV11-2 and TRBJ2-2, with D perhaps TRBD1 (6 bases). The CDR3 loop spans 15 amino acids. The V gene's germline CDR1 is SGHAT and CDR2 FQNNGV. Trimming shortened V by 5 bases and J by 2 bases, and 12 bases separated the two germline ends. The CDR3 DNA sequence: TGTGCCAGCAGCCGGGGACAAACCAACACCGGGGAGCTGTTTTTT. Translating it yields CASSRGQTNTGELFF.

This clonotype occurred a few times. The rearrangement joins TRBV7-9 to TRBJ1-3; D is unclear. This CDR3 is built from 14 residues. Germline V gene lookup returns CDR1 SEHNR and CDR2 FQNEAQ (reference sequence). Trimming cost V 3 bases and J 4 bases, with 10 bases left between them. This CDR3 is CASSFPLRGNTIYF. The CDR3 DNA is TGTGCCAGCAGCTTCCCCTTAAGGGGAAACACCATATATTTT.

This clonotype has a count of ten or more. The chain combines TRBV29-1 with TRBJ2-2; D tentatively reads TRBD1 or TRBD2 (5 bases each). V was cut by 7 bases and J by 1 base, with 16 bases left in between. This CDR3 region has 15 residues. From germline, CDR1 is SQVTM and CDR2 ANQGSEA. The CDR3 coding sequence is TGCAGCGCCACCCCAGGGACGATGAACACCGGGGAGCTGTTTTTT. Translated: CSATPGTMNTGELFF.

This clonotype has more than one count but fewer than ten. The J gene is TRBJ1-1, the V gene TRBV3-1; maybe TRBD1 (5 bases). Trimming removed 3 bases at V and 3 bases at J, with 11 bases between. CDR3 length: 14 amino acids. Germline V gene sequence: CDR1 LGHDT, CDR2 YNNKEL (reference sequence). The CDR3 DNA sequence: TGTGCCAGCAGCCAGGCTTACAGGTACACTGAAGCTTTCTTT. It encodes CASSQAYRYTEAFF.

The V call is TRBV2, the J call TRBJ2-7; 14 bases are shared with TRBD2. The CDR3 loop spans 17 amino acids. Germline V gene data show CDR1 as SNHLY and CDR2 as FYNNEI. The junction had 11 bases not matched to a gene; V was cut back by 5 bases and J by 5 bases. This chain's CDR3 is CASSSTSGRALIHEQYF. The CDR3 DNA reads TGTGCCAGCAGTTCGACTAGCGGGAGGGCCTTGATCCACGAGCAGTACTTC.

This clonotype was seen a handful of times. The chain combines TRBV7-2 with TRBJ2-1; D may be TRBD1 or TRBD2 (5 bases each). V lost 4 bases, J lost 9 bases, and 19 bases lay in between. Per germline, CDR1 SGHTA and CDR2 FQGNSA. The CDR3 has 15 amino acids. The CDR3 region has the DNA TGTGCCAGCAGCTCGATGGCCCTACGGGGCGGTGAGCAGTTCTTC. The encoded protein is CASSSMALRGGEQFF.

The V gene is TRBV18, the J gene TRBJ2-1, with 7 bases matching TRBD2. J was trimmed by 8 bases and V by 5 bases; bases with no gene match: 9. Germline-derived CDR1 and CDR2 are KGHSH and LQKENI. The CDR3 runs to 14 residues. The CDR3: CASSSGLGGDEQFF. For the CDR3, the DNA is TGTGCCAGCTCATCAGGACTAGGAGGGGATGAGCAGTTCTTC. Full variable domain (remainder filled in from reference TRBV18 and TRBJ2-1): NAGVMQNPRHLVRRRGQEARLRCSPMKGHSHVYWYRQLPEEGLKFMVYLQKENIIDESGMPKERFSAEFPKEGPSILRIQQVVRGDSAAYFCASSSGLGGDEQFFGPGTRLTVL.

The CDR3, as DNA: TGTGCCAGCAGCTTCTCATCACCGGGACATGAAGCTTTCTTT. It codes for CASSFSSPGHEAFF. The chain is built from TRBV12-3 or TRBV12-4 and TRBJ1-1; possibly TRBD1 for D (6 bases). The CDR3 consists of 14 residues. Trimming stripped 6 bases from V and 7 bases from J, with 18 bases between.

This clonotype was detected a few times. The rearrangement uses TRBV29-1 and TRBJ1-5; maybe TRBD1 (5 bases). The germline V gene encodes CDR1 SQVTM and CDR2 ANQGSEA. V was cut by 4 bases and J by 6 bases, with 10 bases left in between. This CDR3 region has 12 residues. The DNA for the CDR3 is TGCAGCGTTGGACAGAAGGGTCAGCCCCAGCATTTT. It is translated as CSVGQKGQPQHF.

This clonotype was detected many times. The chain carries TRBV20-1 and TRBJ2-4, with 8 bases aligning to TRBD1. The germline gives CDR1 DFQATT, CDR2 SNEGSKA (reference sequence). This CDR3 comprises 14 residues. Trimming at V came to 5 bases and at J to 8 bases, leaving 11 bases not matched to a gene. The CDR3 DNA follows: TGCAGTGCTCATCCAGGGGGCGAGGGTCACATTCAGTACTTC. This sequence encodes CSAHPGGEGHIQYF.

This clonotype was observed a few times. This chain links TRBV10-3 with TRBJ2-3; D gene uncertain. CDR1 is ENHRY, CDR2 SYGVKD, per germline. Trimming removed 6 bases at V and 7 bases at J, with 8 bases between. CDR3 length: 11 residues. CDR3 in amino acids: CAISNGYTQYF. CDR3 sequence (DNA): TGTGCCATCAGCAACGGGTATACGCAGTATTTT.

Turning to this clonotype: A much bigger clone sits one base away, suggesting this may be a read error. The genes are TRBV12-3 or TRBV12-4 and TRBJ2-2, with D possibly matching TRBD2 (5 bases). This CDR3 region has 14 residues. Trimming took 6 bases from V and 6 from J, leaving 14 bases between them. Here the CDR3 DNA reads TGTGCCAGCAGGAGTGAGTGGCGGGCCGGGGAGCTGTTTTTT. It encodes CASRSEWRAGELFF.

This clonotype was observed a handful of times. V and J are TRBV29-1 and TRBJ2-2; no definite D call. CDR1 and CDR2 (germline): SQVTM, ANQGSEA. Trimming left V 4 bases short and J 0 bases short, with 9 bases between. The CDR3 spans 14 residues. Here the CDR3 reads CSVVGQTNTGELFF. CDR3 coding DNA: TGCAGCGTTGTGGGTCAGACGAACACCGGGGAGCTGTTTTTT.

V is TRBV3-1 and J is TRBJ2-7; D unclear. Germline CDR1 LGHDT, CDR2 YNNKEL (reference sequence). The V gene lost 0 bases and the J gene lost 0 bases, with 6 bases spanning the gap. The length of the CDR3 is 14 residues. CDR3 residues: CASSQEGVSYEQYF. CDR3 coding DNA: TGTGCCAGCAGCCAAGAAGGCGTCTCCTACGAGCAGTACTTC.

The chain uses TRBV2 and TRBJ2-2; 7 bases are shared with TRBD1. The V segment lost 4 bases and the J segment 0 bases; nucleotides outside the gene matches: 2. This CDR3 region has 15 residues. CDR1 and CDR2 from the germline V gene are SNHLY and FYNNEI. This CDR3 reads CASSGQGANTGELFF. The CDR3 region has the DNA TGTGCCAGCAGTGGACAGGGCGCGAACACCGGGGAGCTGTTTTTT.

V is TRBV20-1 and J is TRBJ2-1, with TRBD2 matching 12 bases. CDR1 and CDR2 from the germline V gene are DFQATT and SNEGSKA (reference sequence). The CDR3 contains 14 residues. The junction had 5 bases not matched to a gene; V was cut back by 5 bases and J by 6 bases. The chain's CDR3 is CSAPSGRAGNEQFF. The CDR3 nucleotides read TGCAGTGCTCCTAGCGGGAGGGCCGGCAATGAGCAGTTCTTC.

In its sample, this clonotype was seen a few times. The J gene is TRBJ2-1, the V gene TRBV5-1; D possibly uses TRBD1 or TRBD2 (5 bases each). The V gene lost 7 bases and the J gene lost 6 bases, with 20 bases spanning the gap. CDR3 length equals 15 residues. Per germline, CDR1 SGHRS and CDR2 YFSETQ. The CDR3 DNA reads TGCGCCAGCGCAAGGGACGGAAGCACCTCCAATGAGCAGTTCTTC. The encoded protein is CASARDGSTSNEQFF. The complete variable domain, with remaining parts taken from reference TRBV5-1 and TRBJ2-1, reads KAGVTQTPRYLIKTRGQQVTLSCSPISGHRSVSWYQQTPGQGLQFLFEYFSETQRNKGNFPGRFSGRQFSNSRSEMNVSTLELGDSALYLCASARDGSTSNEQFFGPGTRLTVL.

This sequence joins TRBV11-2 and TRBJ2-2; no clear D. Germline V gene data show CDR1 as SGHAT and CDR2 as FQNNGV. V lost 3 bases, J lost 0 bases, and 8 bases lay in between. The CDR3 extends over 15 amino acids. The CDR3 here is CASSFSRANTGELFF. The CDR3 nucleotides read TGTGCCAGCAGCTTTAGCCGGGCGAACACCGGGGAGCTGTTTTTT. Full variable domain (remainder filled in from reference TRBV11-2 and TRBJ2-2): EAGVAQSPRYKIIEKRQSVAFWCNPISGHATLYWYQQILGQGPKLLIQFQNNGVVDDSQLPKDRFSAERLKGVDSTLKIQPAKLEDSAVYLCASSFSRANTGELFFGEGSRLTVL.